The following is a T cell receptor (beta chain) sequence with its context. Antigen: not known. This sequence may be a read error, since a much larger clone differs from it by one base. Three rounds of nested PCR, following a modified ARM-PCR protocol, produced the TCRbeta library. TCRdb ran MiXCR on the multiplex PCR reads and lists one entry per CDR3 protein. The repertoire holds 120,000 or so distinct CDR3 sequences, with about 66% as singletons. These data originate in a study of tumor and adjacent non-tumor tissue in lung cancer. Study at large: Each sample yielded some 4 million productive TCRbeta reads on average.

The CDR3 contains 14 residues. The germline gives CDR1 DFQATT, CDR2 SNEGSKA (reference sequence). The study's findings and limits: TCR diversity was significantly greater in tumor than normal lung tissue.

This sample's RNA came from whole unsorted tissue. Between August and November 2014, newly diagnosed, chemotherapy-naive lung cancer patients underwent thoracic surgery in China. The sample consisted of lung tumor tissue. The clonotype was recovered from a man between 25 and 39 years old with non-small cell lung cancer. The rearrangement joins TRBV20-1 to TRBJ2-5; D possibly corresponds to TRBD2 (5 bases). CDR3 region: CSATDRRPQEIQYF. The CDR3 DNA is TGCAGTGCTACCGATCGGAGGCCCCAAGAGATCCAGTACTTC.